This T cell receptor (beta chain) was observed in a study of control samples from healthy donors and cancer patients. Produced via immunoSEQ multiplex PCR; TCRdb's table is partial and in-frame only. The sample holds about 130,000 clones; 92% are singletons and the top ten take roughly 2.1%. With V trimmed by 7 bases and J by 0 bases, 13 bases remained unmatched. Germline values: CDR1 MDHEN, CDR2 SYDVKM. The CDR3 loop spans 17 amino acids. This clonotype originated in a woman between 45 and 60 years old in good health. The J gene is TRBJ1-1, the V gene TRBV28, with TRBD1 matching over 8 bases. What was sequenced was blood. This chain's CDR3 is CASTSRWTGTLNTEAFF. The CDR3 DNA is TGTGCCAGCACCTCCCGTTGGACAGGGACATTGAACACTGAAGCTTTCTTT.